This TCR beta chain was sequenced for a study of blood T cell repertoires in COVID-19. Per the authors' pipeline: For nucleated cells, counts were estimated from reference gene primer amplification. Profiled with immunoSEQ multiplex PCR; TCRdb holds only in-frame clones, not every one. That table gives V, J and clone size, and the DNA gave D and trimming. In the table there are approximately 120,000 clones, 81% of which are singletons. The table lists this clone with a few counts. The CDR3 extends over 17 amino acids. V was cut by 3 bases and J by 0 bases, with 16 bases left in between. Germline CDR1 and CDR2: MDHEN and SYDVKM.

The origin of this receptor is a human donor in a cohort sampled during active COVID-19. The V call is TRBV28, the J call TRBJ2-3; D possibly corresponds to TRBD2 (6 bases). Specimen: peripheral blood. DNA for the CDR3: TGTGCCAGCAGTTTGGGAGGAGGAATTAAAAGCACAGATACGCAGTATTTT. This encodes CASSLGGGIKSTDTQYF.